The 32 T cell receptor beta chains presented below share a single source sample, sequenced in a study of T cell clusters in autoimmune cytopenias. Multiplex touch-down PCR amplified TRB using TRB-A and TRB-B pools in one tube. With the multiplex PCR reads reprocessed, TCRdb shows one record per CDR3 protein and no DNA. The repertoire shows 8,000 to 8,500 distinct CDR3 sequences; the top ten hold 3.1%. TRB was amplified from about 270 ng of peripheral blood genomic DNA per sample. The sequenced sample consisted of peripheral blood. The receptors come from a human donor with an autoimmune cytopenia or autoimmune hepatitis (not recorded which).

This clonotype counts as medium-sized by frequency. The genes are TRBV29-1 and TRBJ2-3; TCRdb reports TRBD1, a call that lacks DNA to check it against. The CDR3 is 15 residues long. The V gene's germline CDR1 is SQVTM and CDR2 ANQGSEA. The CDR3 loop is CSHGTGEVVPDTQYF.

This clonotype shows up as medium-sized by frequency. Here the CDR3 reads CASSPSGRAETQYF. This chain connects TRBV6-6 to TRBJ2-5; absent DNA, TCRdb's TRBD2 call cannot be checked. CDR1 MNHNY and CDR2 SVGAGI come from the germline V gene (reference sequence). CDR3 size: 14 residues.

J is TRBJ2-6 and V is TRBV6-5; the D call from TCRdb, TRBD1, cannot be confirmed without DNA. The CDR3 has 17 residues. From germline, CDR1 is MNHEY and CDR2 SVGAGI. The CDR3 here is CASTSTTGNSGANVLTF.

The chain uses TRBV2 and TRBJ2-5; TCRdb selects TRBD1, and the lack of DNA leaves this call unchecked. The CDR3 contains 13 residues. CDR1 and CDR2 from the germline V gene are SNHLY and FYNNEI. This chain's CDR3 is CASSGEQGGTQYF.

The V and J genes are TRBV5-4 and TRBJ1-2; absent DNA, TCRdb's TRBD1 call cannot be checked. The CDR3 is made up of 13 amino acids. Germline values: CDR1 SGHNT, CDR2 YYREEE (reference sequence). CDR3 amino acids: CASSLAGVGGYTF. Based on the CDR3 plus reference TRBV5-4 and TRBJ1-2, the full variable domain is ETGVTQSPTHLIKTRGQQVTLRCSSQSGHNTVSWYQQALGQGPQFIFQYYREEENGRGNFPPRFSGLQFPNYSSELNVNALELDDSALYLCASSLAGVGGYTFGSGTRLTVV.

V and J are TRBV4-2 and TRBJ2-7; the D call from TCRdb, TRBD2, cannot be confirmed without DNA. Germline values: CDR1 LGHNA, CDR2 YNFKEQ. The CDR3 loop spans 16 amino acids. The CDR3 sequence is CASSQEVEGLFYEQYF.

The chain has TRBV18 and TRBJ2-1; TCRdb gives TRBD1 as the D gene, but with no DNA this cannot be confirmed. CDR3 size: 15 residues. Germline CDR1 reads KGHSH; CDR2 reads LQKENI. The CDR3 reads CASCSEGDNYNEQFF.

This clonotype is called medium-sized based on its frequency. The genes are TRBV6-2 or TRBV6-3 and TRBJ2-1; TCRdb gives TRBD2 as the D gene, but with no DNA this cannot be confirmed. Germline lookup yields CDR1 MNHEY and CDR2 SVGEGT. The CDR3 is made up of 16 amino acids. The CDR3 loop is CASSYALAGYYNEQFF.

The chain carries TRBV11-2 and TRBJ1-3; there is no DNA to check the TCRdb D call of TRBD1. The CDR3 consists of 16 residues. CDR1 and CDR2 (germline): SGHAT, FQNNGV. This CDR3 reads CASSPLQESSGNTIYF.

J is TRBJ1-5 and V is TRBV12-3 or TRBV12-4; TCRdb proposes TRBD1, but this gene call is untestable without DNA. The CDR3 contains 17 residues. CDR3 amino acids: CASSLGQGLGSNQPQHF.

This clonotype is labeled medium-sized based on frequency. V usage is TRBV6-6 and J usage is TRBJ1-4; TCRdb gives TRBD1 as the D gene, but with no DNA this cannot be confirmed. The CDR3 is made up of 15 amino acids. Germline loops: CDR1 MNHNY, CDR2 SVGAGI (reference sequence). CDR3 sequence reads: CASSYSGTGDEKLFF.

The J gene is TRBJ1-1, the V gene TRBV6-6; TCRdb outputs TRBD1, but without DNA this stays unchecked. This CDR3 spans 16 amino acids. The V gene's germline CDR1 is MNHNY and CDR2 SVGAGI (reference sequence). This CDR3 reads CASSSSPQGVRTEAFF.

Judged by frequency, this clonotype is medium-sized. The chain has TRBV7-9 and TRBJ2-1; TCRdb's D call of TRBD1 is untestable without DNA. The CDR3 consists of 16 residues. CDR1 SEHNR and CDR2 FQNEAQ come from the germline V gene (reference sequence). The CDR3 region is CASSFPGVSSYNEQFF. Full variable domain (rest looked up from reference TRBV7-9 and TRBJ2-1): DTGVSQNPRHKITKRGQNVTFRCDPISEHNRLYWYRQTLGQGPEFLTYFQNEAQLEKSRLLSDRFSAERPKGSFSTLEIQRTEQGDSAMYLCASSFPGVSSYNEQFFGPGTRLTVL.

This rearrangement joins TRBV2 to TRBJ2-6; TCRdb's D gene call, TRBD2, goes unchecked for lack of DNA. There are 15 residues in the CDR3. From germline, CDR1 is SNHLY and CDR2 FYNNEI. CDR3 loop: CASSELGSGANVLTF.

The chain is built from TRBV12-3 or TRBV12-4 and TRBJ2-3; TCRdb indicates TRBD1, and absent DNA this call remains unverified. The CDR3 covers 16 residues. CDR3: CASSQTGQGNTDTQYF.

The chain recombines TRBV20-1 with TRBJ2-3; no DNA is available, so the TRBD2 call from TCRdb remains unchecked. CDR1 and CDR2 (germline): DFQATT, SNEGSKA (reference sequence). This CDR3 region has 13 residues. The CDR3 region is CSAPSGLQDTQYF.

The chain joins TRBV6-5 to TRBJ2-2; TCRdb names TRBD1, which stays unverified in the absence of DNA. CDR1 is MNHEY, CDR2 SVGAGI, per germline. The CDR3 is made up of 15 amino acids. The CDR3 spells CASSGGTGATGELFF.

V and J are TRBV19 and TRBJ1-5; TCRdb gives TRBD1 as the D gene, but with no DNA this cannot be confirmed. This CDR3 has 15 amino acids. CDR1 and CDR2 from the germline V gene are LNHDA and SQIVND (reference sequence). CDR3 residues: CASSFGQGSNQPQHF.

The chain combines TRBV12-3 or TRBV12-4 with TRBJ2-3; TCRdb returns TRBD2, unconfirmable since there is no DNA. CDR3 size: 14 residues. The CDR3 here is CASSRRGLTDTQYF.

This clonotype is deemed medium-sized by its frequency. The chain carries TRBV29-1 and TRBJ2-1; checking the TCRdb D call of TRBD1 is not possible without DNA. CDR3 length equals 13 residues. The germline CDR1 and CDR2 sequences are SQVTM and ANQGSEA. The CDR3 region is CSVVDRGHNEQFF.

The V call is TRBV11-2, the J call TRBJ2-3. Germline V gives CDR1 SGHAT, CDR2 FQNNGV. This CDR3 has 12 residues. CDR3 sequence reads: CASSLTWNTQYF.

This rearrangement joins TRBV20-1 to TRBJ1-2; without DNA, the TCRdb call of TRBD1 cannot be checked. Germline V lookup: CDR1 DFQATT, CDR2 SNEGSKA (reference sequence). CDR3 size: 13 residues. The CDR3 here is CSARDGGVSGYTF.

This clonotype shows up as medium-sized (0.01 to 0.1%) by frequency. The chain joins TRBV5-6 to TRBJ2-5; the TCRdb call, TRBD2, lacks DNA for checking. Looked up from germline, CDR1 is SGHDT and CDR2 is YYEEEE. This CDR3 region has 13 residues. The CDR3 loop is CASTRSGGETQYF.

By frequency, this clonotype is medium-sized. The genes are TRBV6-5 and TRBJ2-1; TCRdb proposes TRBD2, but this gene call is untestable without DNA. In germline, CDR1 is MNHEY, CDR2 SVGAGI. This CDR3 has 15 amino acids. The CDR3 here is CASSRTSGKYNEQFF.

Frequency places this clonotype as medium-sized. CDR3: CASSTSGPEQYF. V is TRBV18 and J is TRBJ2-7. Germline V gene data show CDR1 as KGHSH and CDR2 as LQKENI. This CDR3 is 12 amino acids long.

J is TRBJ1-2 and V is TRBV14; without DNA, the TCRdb call of TRBD1 cannot be checked. From germline, CDR1 is SGHDN and CDR2 FVKESK. The CDR3 covers 18 residues. The CDR3 sequence is CASSQKTLGDGKNYGYTF.

The chain employs TRBV27 and TRBJ2-5; TCRdb picks TRBD1, but there is no DNA to check that call. CDR3 length equals 13 residues. Germline CDR1 is MNHEY and CDR2 is SMNVEV (reference sequence). CDR3 in amino acids: CASSKRTGETQYF.

Measured by frequency, this clonotype is medium-sized. The rearrangement joins TRBV5-4 to TRBJ2-3; TCRdb lists TRBD1, though no DNA is available to test this call. The CDR3 spans 15 residues. The germline gives CDR1 SGHNT, CDR2 YYREEE (reference sequence). This CDR3 is CASSAGQGSTDTQYF.

The V gene is TRBV30, the J gene TRBJ2-1; checking the TCRdb D call of TRBD2 is not possible without DNA. CDR1 GTSNPN and CDR2 SVGIG come from the germline V gene (reference sequence). CDR3 length equals 14 residues. The CDR3 sequence is CAWALVRRYNEQFF.

The chain links TRBV10-3 to TRBJ1-3; TCRdb names TRBD1, which stays unverified in the absence of DNA. Germline CDR1 and CDR2: ENHRY and SYGVKD. The CDR3 totals 11 residues. This chain's CDR3 is CATGQGNTIYF.

The V and J genes are TRBV12-3 or TRBV12-4 and TRBJ2-5; absent DNA, TCRdb's TRBD1 call cannot be checked. This CDR3 is 20 amino acids long. The CDR3 reads CASSLDPLPSDRRPWETQYF.

According to its frequency, this clonotype is medium-sized. The chain joins TRBV6-2 or TRBV6-3 to TRBJ1-5. The CDR3 contains 15 residues. In germline, CDR1 is MNHEY, CDR2 SVGEGT. CDR3 loop: CASSLASHSNQPQHF.